Shown below are 22 T cell receptor beta chains from a single sample sequenced in a study of shared clonotypes between healthy human individuals. Sequenced by immunoSEQ multiplex PCR; TCRdb stores in-frame clones only, minus some. This repertoire shows millions of clones, about 92% found once; its top ten account for roughly 1.7%. Positively selected for CCR7, the CD45RO-negative cells used as naive CD8 cells excluded terminally differentiated effector memory CD45RA+ cells. Specimen: naive CD8+ T cells from PBMCs. These receptors were obtained from a man aged 18 to 29 in good health. Some clones in this sample may be carry-over from other donors' samples.

V usage is TRBV7-9 and J usage is TRBJ2-7, with 7 bases identical to TRBD1. The ends lost 3 bases at V and 2 bases at J; junction bases unmatched: 7. The CDR3 extends over 15 amino acids. Germline V CDR1 and CDR2: SEHNR, FQNEAQ (reference sequence). CDR3 protein: CASSLGTAHPYEQYF. CDR3 nucleotide sequence: TGTGCCAGCAGCTTGGGGACAGCCCACCCCTACGAGCAGTACTTC.

In this sample, this clone turned up a few times. This chain links TRBV4-1 with TRBJ1-1; 9 nucleotides line up with TRBD1. The CDR3 totals 13 residues. Germline V gene data show CDR1 as MGHRA and CDR2 as YSYEKL. V lost 6 bases, J lost 5 bases, and 4 bases stayed unmatched. The CDR3 sequence is CASRGTGLTEAFF. In DNA, the CDR3 is TGCGCCAGCAGGGGGACAGGGTTAACTGAAGCTTTCTTT.

The chain has TRBV5-4 and TRBJ2-7; 8 bases match TRBD1. The V and J ends lost 3 bases and 4 bases, in that order; junction bases with no gene match: 9. The CDR3 length is 15 residues. Germline loops: CDR1 SGHNT, CDR2 YYREEE (reference sequence). DNA of the CDR3: TGTGCCAGCAGCTGGAGGGGACAGGAGAATTACGAGCAGTACTTC. It yields the protein CASSWRGQENYEQYF.

The genes are TRBV6-5 and TRBJ2-7; TRBD2 matches at 7 bases. The ends lost 6 bases at V and 9 bases at J; junction bases unmatched: 14. The CDR3 covers 14 residues. CDR1 MNHEY and CDR2 SVGAGI come from the germline V gene. The DNA of the CDR3 is TGTGCCAGCAGCCCAGCGGGAAATAACTGGTGGCAGTACTTC. Its translation: CASSPAGNNWWQYF.

On this clone: The same CDR3 can be traced to other DNA sequences in this sample. The V call is TRBV9, the J call TRBJ2-2; D is uncertain. CDR3 length: 14 residues. V lost 0 bases, J lost 5 bases, and 8 bases lay in between. Germline lookup yields CDR1 SGDLS and CDR2 YYNGEE. The CDR3 spells CASSVAGVTGELFF. The CDR3 DNA reads as TGTGCCAGCAGCGTAGCGGGTGTAACCGGGGAGCTGTTTTTT.

In nucleotides, the CDR3 is TGTGCCAGCAGCCTGCTGACTAGCGGGAGCGACAATGAGCAGTTCTTC. As protein: CASSLLTSGSDNEQFF. The chain uses TRBV5-4 and TRBJ2-1, with 12 nucleotides matching TRBD2. The ends lost 4 bases at V and 5 bases at J; junction bases unmatched: 7. This CDR3 has 16 amino acids. The germline gives CDR1 SGHNT, CDR2 YYREEE (reference sequence).

V and J are TRBV5-6 and TRBJ1-2; the D is unclear. Germline V gene data show CDR1 as SGHDT and CDR2 as YYEEEE. The CDR3 contains 16 residues. With 2 bases removed from V and 0 bases from J, the gap between germline ends came to 14 bases. Here the CDR3 reads CASSFEWGYSNYGYTF. The CDR3 DNA reads TGTGCCAGCAGCTTTGAATGGGGATACTCTAACTATGGCTACACCTTC.

The rearrangement uses TRBV9 and TRBJ2-5; the D is unclear. The CDR3 extends over 14 amino acids. V shed 3 bases and J shed 5 bases, with 14 bases lying between them. Per germline, CDR1 SGDLS and CDR2 YYNGEE. Written as DNA, the CDR3 is TGTGCCAGCAGCGAACAGCCCCGGTCGGAGACCCAGTACTTC. This translates into CASSEQPRSETQYF.

This clone is a singleton in its sample. The chain couples TRBV7-3 to TRBJ2-5; D unresolved. The CDR3 is made up of 11 amino acids. V was cut by 9 bases and J by 5 bases, with 10 bases left in between. Germline assignment: CDR1 SGHTA and CDR2 FQGTGA. CDR3 sequence reads: CARAVPETQYF. In nucleotides, the CDR3 is TGTGCCAGGGCGGTCCCGGAGACCCAGTACTTC.

This clone was recorded once. J is TRBJ2-7 and V is TRBV27; TRBD1 agrees at 8 bases. This CDR3 has 16 amino acids. CDR1 is MNHEY and CDR2 is SMNVEV in the germline V gene (reference sequence). The junction had 13 bases not matched to a gene; V was cut back by 6 bases and J by 3 bases. This CDR3 reads CASSHSRGTGLYEQYF. For the CDR3, the DNA is TGTGCCAGCAGCCACTCTAGAGGGACAGGTCTCTACGAGCAGTACTTC.

The CDR3 spells CASAAVVENYEQYF. CDR3 DNA sequence: TGTGCCAGCGCCGCCGTGGTTGAGAACTACGAGCAGTACTTC. This sequence joins TRBV6-1 and TRBJ2-7; D gene uncertain. Germline CDR1 MNHNS, CDR2 SASEGT. Trimming took 8 bases from V and 3 from J, leaving 17 bases between them. The CDR3 runs 14 residues.

V is TRBV7-2 and J is TRBJ2-2; 9 bases match TRBD2. V trimming: 1 base; J trimming: 0 bases; junction bases outside the gene matches: 3. CDR3 size: 17 residues. The germline V gene encodes CDR1 SGHTA and CDR2 FQGNSA. CDR3 in amino acids: CASSLGLAVSNTGELFF. The DNA for the CDR3 is TGTGCCAGCAGCTTAGGACTAGCGGTATCGAACACCGGGGAGCTGTTTTTT.

For this clone: Other DNA sequences in this sample translate to the same CDR3. V is TRBV9 and J is TRBJ2-7; 11 bases line up with TRBD2. Germline-derived CDR1 and CDR2 are SGDLS and YYNGEE. The CDR3 is made up of 14 amino acids. Unmatched junction bases numbered 2, after V lost 2 bases and J lost 4 bases. The CDR3 loop reads CASSVGLAAYEQYF. The CDR3, as DNA: TGTGCCAGCAGCGTGGGACTAGCGGCGTACGAGCAGTACTTC.

This chain uses TRBV2 with TRBJ2-3; 9 bases fit TRBD1. The V gene's germline CDR1 is SNHLY and CDR2 FYNNEI. The ends lost 7 bases at V and 1 base at J; junction bases unmatched: 12. The CDR3 consists of 17 residues. The CDR3 nucleotides are TGTGCCAGCAACCGGGACAGGGACCTCTCGGGCACAGATACGCAGTATTTT. The encoded protein is CASNRDRDLSGTDTQYF.

Notes on this clone: Additional DNA sequences in this sample encode the identical CDR3. The chain recombines TRBV27 with TRBJ2-7, with 11 nucleotides matching TRBD2. The CDR3 runs to 13 residues. The ends lost 8 bases at V and 5 bases at J; junction bases unmatched: 5. Germline V gives CDR1 MNHEY, CDR2 SMNVEV (reference sequence). CDR3 loop: CASGLAGGDEQYF. Here the CDR3 DNA reads TGTGCCAGCGGACTAGCGGGTGGAGACGAGCAGTACTTC.

The sample holds one count of this clone. This rearrangement joins TRBV29-1 to TRBJ2-2; D might be TRBD1 or TRBD2, each matching 5 bases. Germline CDR1 is SQVTM and CDR2 is ANQGSEA. The V end was cut by 4 bases, the J end by 5 bases, with 8 bases between. CDR3 length: 12 residues. CDR3 loop: CSVVGVTGELFF. CDR3 nucleotide sequence: TGCAGCGTTGTGGGGGTAACCGGGGAGCTGTTTTTT.

V and J are TRBV14 and TRBJ2-1; TRBD2 matches 11 bases. V was pared by 1 base and J by 7 bases, with 15 bases of the junction left unmatched. CDR3 length: 19 amino acids. The germline V gene encodes CDR1 SGHDN and CDR2 FVKESK. The CDR3 region has the DNA TGTGCCAGCAGCCAAGGTGCTCGAAGGCTAGCGGGAGGTCTGAATGAGCAGTTCTTC. Protein product: CASSQGARRLAGGLNEQFF.

The V gene is TRBV5-1, the J gene TRBJ1-1; D possibly corresponds to TRBD1 (6 bases). This CDR3 is built from 14 residues. CDR1 is SGHRS, CDR2 YFSETQ, per germline. With 1 base removed from V and 5 bases from J, the gap between germline ends came to 12 bases. CDR3 DNA: TGCGCCAGCAGCTTGTCAGGGGCTCGGACTGAAGCTTTCTTT. Translation gives CASSLSGARTEAFF.

The chain couples TRBV9 to TRBJ2-2; 15 positions match TRBD2. V was pared by 0 bases and J by 5 bases, with 8 bases of the junction left unmatched. The CDR3 length is 19 residues. Germline CDR1 and CDR2: SGDLS and YYNGEE. The CDR3 nucleotides read TGTGCCAGCAGCGTAGGACCGGGACTAGCGGGAGGAGGGACCGGGGAGCTGTTTTTT. Amino acid sequence: CASSVGPGLAGGGTGELFF.

CDR3 nucleotide sequence: TGTGCCAGTAGTTGGGACGGGGAAGGGGAGCAGTACTTC. This gives the protein CASSWDGEGEQYF. The chain links TRBV19 to TRBJ2-7, with D possibly being TRBD1 or TRBD2 (5 bases each). CDR3 length: 13 amino acids. The germline CDR1 and CDR2 sequences are LNHDA and SQIVND (reference sequence). V lost 5 bases to trimming and J lost 7 bases, with 15 bases between them.

The rearrangement uses TRBV4-1 and TRBJ2-4; D possibly corresponds to TRBD2 (5 bases). The CDR3 runs 14 residues. Per the germline V gene, CDR1 is MGHRA and CDR2 is YSYEKL. Trimming pared 3 bases from V and 11 bases from J, leaving 17 bases between. CDR3 sequence (DNA): TGCGCCAGCAGCCAGATCGGACTTCCTAACCTTCAGTACTTC. This codes for CASSQIGLPNLQYF.

The gene calls are TRBV9 and TRBJ2-3, with 9 bases matching TRBD2. Germline loops: CDR1 SGDLS, CDR2 YYNGEE. The CDR3 extends over 16 amino acids. Trimming removed 3 bases from V and 4 bases from J; junction bases left unmatched: 9. Here the CDR3 reads CASSGVAGGPADTQYF. CDR3 DNA sequence: TGTGCCAGCAGCGGAGTTGCGGGAGGGCCGGCAGATACGCAGTATTTT. The whole variable domain, remainder taken from reference TRBV9 and TRBJ2-3, is DSGVTQTPKHLITATGQRVTLRCSPRSGDLSVYWYQQSLDQGLQFLIQYYNGEERAKGNILERFSAQQFPDLHSELNLSSLELGDSALYFCASSGVAGGPADTQYFGPGTRLTVL.